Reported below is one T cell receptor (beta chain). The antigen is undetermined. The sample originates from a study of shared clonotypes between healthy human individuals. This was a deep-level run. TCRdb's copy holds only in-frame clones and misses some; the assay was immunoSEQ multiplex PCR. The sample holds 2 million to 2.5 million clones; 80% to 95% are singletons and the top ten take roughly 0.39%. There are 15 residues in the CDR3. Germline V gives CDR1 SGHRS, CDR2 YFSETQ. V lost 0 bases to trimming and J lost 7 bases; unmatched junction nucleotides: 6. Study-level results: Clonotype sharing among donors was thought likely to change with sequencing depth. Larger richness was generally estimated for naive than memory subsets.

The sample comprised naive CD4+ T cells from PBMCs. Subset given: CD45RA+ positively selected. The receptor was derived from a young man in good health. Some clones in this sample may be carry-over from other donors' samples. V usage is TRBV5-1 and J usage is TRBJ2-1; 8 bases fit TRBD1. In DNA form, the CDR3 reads TGCGCCAGCAGCTTGGCGCCAGGGGGCAGGAATGAGCAGTTCTTC. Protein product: CASSLAPGGRNEQFF.